A selection of T cell receptor beta chains follows, all from one sample in a study of T cell changes during pregnancy in multiple sclerosis. TCRdb's table, derived via immunoSEQ multiplex PCR, lists solely in-frame clones and lacks some. The table shows 72,000 or so clones, with just over 90% occurring only once. The material was peripheral blood, obtained in the second trimester of pregnancy. Source of these receptors: a female donor with multiple sclerosis, enrolled in a pregnancy study. The CDR3 runs from the conserved cysteine through the conserved F or W. Each record gives: J gene, clone size, D gene, V gene, CDR3 DNA, CDR3 protein. A D gene is named only where the DNA matches it firmly. For some rows the clone size is stated as once, few or many, or as a class when expanded; others skip it.

J: TRBJ1-1; size: NA; D: NA; V: TRBV6-5; DNA: TGTGCCAGCAGTTACTCGACAGACACTGAAGCTTTCTTT; CDR3: CASSYSTDTEAFF
J: TRBJ1-1; size: NA; D: NA; V: TRBV6-5; DNA: TGTGCCAGCAGTTGGGAGGCCATGAACACTGAAGCTTTCTTT; CDR3: CASSWEAMNTEAFF
J: TRBJ2-7; size: once; D: NA; V: TRBV18; DNA: TGTGCCAGCTCAAATGACGGGGACGAGCAGTACTTC; CDR3: CASSNDGDEQYF
J: TRBJ1-1; size: NA; D: TRBD1; V: TRBV4-1; DNA: TGCGCCAGCAGCCAAGAAGCAGGGGGTAACACTGAAGCTTTCTTT; CDR3: CASSQEAGGNTEAFF
J: TRBJ2-7; size: once; D: NA; V: TRBV5-1; DNA: TGCGCCAGCAGCTCACTAACCGGGAGCCCCTACGAGCAGTACTTC; CDR3: CASSSLTGSPYEQYF
J: TRBJ1-5; size: NA; D: TRBD1; V: TRBV6-6; DNA: TGTGCCAGCAGAGCCCCTACAGGGGGTAATCAGCCCCAGCATTTT; CDR3: CASRAPTGGNQPQHF
J: TRBJ2-5; size: many; D: NA; V: TRBV9; DNA: TGTGCCAGCAGCGTAGTTGGCCTAGCCCAAGAGACCCAGTACTTC; CDR3: CASSVVGLAQETQYF
J: TRBJ1-3; size: NA; D: NA; V: TRBV5-4; DNA: TGTGCCAGCAGCTCACGGGTCGGCGGAGGCATATATTTT; CDR3: CASSSRVGGGIYF
J: TRBJ2-2; size: NA; D: NA; V: TRBV10-3; DNA: TGTGCCATCAGTGGTCCTGTGAACACCGGGGAGCTGTTTTTT; CDR3: CAISGPVNTGELFF
J: TRBJ1-1; size: NA; D: TRBD1; V: TRBV27; DNA: TGTGCCAGCAGTTTATCGTGGGGACAGGGCACTGAAGCTTTCTTT; CDR3: CASSLSWGQGTEAFF
J: TRBJ2-3; size: once; D: NA; V: TRBV6-1; DNA: TGTGCCAGCAGTGAGACCCGGGAGGATACGCAGTATTTT; CDR3: CASSETREDTQYF
J: TRBJ2-7; size: NA; D: NA; V: TRBV2; DNA: TGTGCCAGCAGTTTTATATACCGGTCCCCCGGGACTGTCAGCTCCTACGAGCAGTACTTC; CDR3: CASSFIYRSPGTVSSYEQYF
J: TRBJ2-3; size: once; D: NA; V: TRBV19; DNA: TGTGCCAGCGGACAGAGCACAGATACGCAGTATTTT; CDR3: CASGQSTDTQYF
J: TRBJ2-7; size: NA; D: NA; V: TRBV27; DNA: TGTGCCAGCAGTTTACCCAGGGGCGAGCAGTACTTC; CDR3: CASSLPRGEQYF
J: TRBJ1-2; size: NA; D: NA; V: TRBV20-1; DNA: TGCAGTGCTGCCAGGGATGGTGGCTACACCTTC; CDR3: CSAARDGGYTF
J: TRBJ1-5; size: NA; D: NA; V: TRBV6-5; DNA: TGTGCCAGCAGACTTACCCTGAGGGGCAATCAGCCCCAGCATTTT; CDR3: CASRLTLRGNQPQHF
J: TRBJ2-3; size: NA; D: NA; V: TRBV7-3; DNA: TGTGCCAGCAGCCCCTGGGGAGGTGATACGCAGTATTTT; CDR3: CASSPWGGDTQYF
J: TRBJ2-5; size: NA; D: NA; V: TRBV6-1; DNA: TGTGCCAGCAGTGAGGACGGAAGCGGGACCCAGTACTTC; CDR3: CASSEDGSGTQYF
J: TRBJ1-4; size: NA; D: NA; V: TRBV27; DNA: TGTGCCAGCAGGGGAGTCGAAAAACTGTTTTTT; CDR3: CASRGVEKLFF
J: TRBJ2-7; size: once; D: NA; V: TRBV11-1; DNA: TGTGCCAGCAGCTTAAGGGACATCTACGAGCAGTACTTC; CDR3: CASSLRDIYEQYF
J: TRBJ2-1; size: NA; D: NA; V: TRBV19; DNA: TGTGCCAGTAGTATTCTCAAGGGGTCCTACAATGAGCAGTTCTTC; CDR3: CASSILKGSYNEQFF
J: TRBJ2-7; size: NA; D: NA; V: TRBV14; DNA: TGTGCCAGCAGCCAAGAAAGGACAGGGGGACTAGCGGCACGGGAGCAGTACTTC; CDR3: CASSQERTGGLAAREQYF
J: TRBJ2-2; size: NA; D: NA; V: TRBV29-1; DNA: TGCAGCGTTCCAGGTAACACCGGGGAGCTGTTTTTT; CDR3: CSVPGNTGELFF
J: TRBJ2-3; size: NA; D: TRBD2; V: TRBV5-1; DNA: TGCGCCAGCAGCTTTGGGACTAGCGGCGAAGATACGCAGTATTTT; CDR3: CASSFGTSGEDTQYF
J: TRBJ1-5; size: NA; D: NA; V: TRBV11-2; DNA: TGTGCCAGCAGCTTTAACGGCAGGGAAGCAAATCAGCCCCAGCATTTT; CDR3: CASSFNGREANQPQHF
J: TRBJ2-3; size: NA; D: TRBD2; V: TRBV15; DNA: TGTGCCACCAGCAGGGAACTAGCGGGGGCTTCAGATACGCAGTATTTT; CDR3: CATSRELAGASDTQYF
J: TRBJ1-2; size: NA; D: NA; V: TRBV9; DNA: TGTGCCAGCAGCGTAGGCAAGGGGCCAGGCAATGGCTACACCTTC; CDR3: CASSVGKGPGNGYTF
J: TRBJ1-2; size: NA; D: TRBD1; V: TRBV5-1; DNA: TGCGCCAGCAGCCTTACAGGGGAGCTTAACTATGGCTACACCTTC; CDR3: CASSLTGELNYGYTF
J: TRBJ1-1; size: once; D: TRBD1; V: TRBV6-5; DNA: TGTGCCAGCAGTCTCGACGGACAGGGTTGGCCTGAAGCTTTCTTT; CDR3: CASSLDGQGWPEAFF
J: TRBJ2-3; size: NA; D: NA; V: TRBV2; DNA: TGTGCCAGCAGTGAATGGTTAGCGGGCACAGATACGCAGTATTTT; CDR3: CASSEWLAGTDTQYF
J: TRBJ1-3; size: NA; D: NA; V: TRBV6-1; DNA: TGTGCCAGCAGTGAAGCCCAGGGGACTGGAAACACCATATATTTT; CDR3: CASSEAQGTGNTIYF
J: TRBJ2-5; size: NA; D: TRBD2; V: TRBV19; DNA: TGTGCCAGTAGTATAGAAAGGGGCGGGAGCGAGACCCAGTACTTC; CDR3: CASSIERGGSETQYF
J: TRBJ2-7; size: NA; D: NA; V: TRBV7-2; DNA: TGTGCCAGCAGCTCGCAGGGGCTAGGGGAGCAGTACTTC; CDR3: CASSSQGLGEQYF
J: TRBJ2-3; size: NA; D: TRBD2; V: TRBV6-5; DNA: TGTGCCAGCGCCGGGGTAGCGGGGTTCACAGATACGCAGTATTTT; CDR3: CASAGVAGFTDTQYF
J: TRBJ1-1; size: NA; D: NA; V: TRBV13; DNA: TGTGCCAGCAGCTTAGGCCCCAACTGGGGCATGAACACTGAAGCTTTCTTT; CDR3: CASSLGPNWGMNTEAFF